Below, one T cell receptor beta chain is given with its context. Its antigen remains unknown. Data came from immunoSEQ multiplex PCR; TCRdb stores just in-frame clones and leaves some out. The data show fewer than 30,000 clones, around 84% seen once. The CDR3 length is 13 residues. Germline-derived CDR1 and CDR2 are MNHNY and SVGAGI (reference sequence). V dropped 5 bases and J dropped 4 bases, with 10 bases sitting between them. The record originates from a study of OX40 agonist ivuxolimab in advanced cancers. Study-wide context: The diagnoses of dose-escalation patients were hepatocellular carcinoma, melanoma, renal cell or head and neck cancer.

Points from the study as a whole: At 0.1 to 3.0 mg/kg, CD4+ and CD8+ blood T cells expanded clonally by week 6.

The J gene is TRBJ2-3, the V gene TRBV6-6; D perhaps matches TRBD1 (5 bases). This clonotype was obtained from an adult with an advanced solid tumor such as melanoma, head and neck, liver or kidney cancer. Here the sequenced sample was CD4+ or CD8+ T cells sorted from blood, taken in a trial of the OX40 agonist ivuxolimab. In DNA, the CDR3 is TGTGCCAGCAGTGACAGTTCCGCAGATACGCAGTATTTT. The encoded protein is CASSDSSADTQYF.